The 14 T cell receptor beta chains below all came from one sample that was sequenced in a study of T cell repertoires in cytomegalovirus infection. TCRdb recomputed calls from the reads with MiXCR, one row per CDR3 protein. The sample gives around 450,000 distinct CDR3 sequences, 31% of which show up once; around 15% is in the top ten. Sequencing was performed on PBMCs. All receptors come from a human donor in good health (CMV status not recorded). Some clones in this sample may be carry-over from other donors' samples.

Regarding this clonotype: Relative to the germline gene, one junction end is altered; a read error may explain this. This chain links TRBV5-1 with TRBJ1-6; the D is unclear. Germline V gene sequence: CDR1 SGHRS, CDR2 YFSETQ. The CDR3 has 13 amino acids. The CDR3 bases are TGCGCCAGCAGCTTGGTTGGGAATTCACCCCTCCGCTTT. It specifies CASSLVGNSPLRF.

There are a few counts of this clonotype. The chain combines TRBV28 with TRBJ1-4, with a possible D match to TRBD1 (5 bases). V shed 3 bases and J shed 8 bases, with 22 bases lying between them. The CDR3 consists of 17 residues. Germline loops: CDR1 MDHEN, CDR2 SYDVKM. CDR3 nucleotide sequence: TGTGCCAGCAGTTTCGGCGGGCAGGGCCAGGAAAGAGAAAAACTGTTTTTT. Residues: CASSFGGQGQEREKLFF.

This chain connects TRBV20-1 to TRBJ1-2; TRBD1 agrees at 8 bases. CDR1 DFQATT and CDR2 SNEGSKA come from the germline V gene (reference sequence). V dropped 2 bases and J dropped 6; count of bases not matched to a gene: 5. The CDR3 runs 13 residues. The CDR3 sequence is CSARRTGFDGYTF. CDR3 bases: TGCAGTGCTAGACGGACAGGGTTTGATGGCTACACCTTC.

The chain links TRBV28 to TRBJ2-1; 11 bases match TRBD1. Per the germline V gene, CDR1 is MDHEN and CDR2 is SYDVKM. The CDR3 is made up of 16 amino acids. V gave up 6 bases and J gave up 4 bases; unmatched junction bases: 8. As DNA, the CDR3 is TGTGCCAGCAGACCACCCGGACAGGGGGCTTACAATGAGCAGTTCTTC. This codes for CASRPPGQGAYNEQFF.

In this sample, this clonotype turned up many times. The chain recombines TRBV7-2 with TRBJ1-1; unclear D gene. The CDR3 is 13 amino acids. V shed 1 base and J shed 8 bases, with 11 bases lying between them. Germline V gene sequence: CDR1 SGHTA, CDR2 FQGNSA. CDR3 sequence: CASSLGGLEEAFF. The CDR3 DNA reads TGTGCCAGCAGCTTAGGGGGATTGGAGGAAGCTTTCTTT.

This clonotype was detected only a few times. CDR3 nucleotides: TGTGCCAGCAGAAATGGTCCGGCCCTCGCCTATGGCTACACCTTC. This translates into CASRNGPALAYGYTF. The V gene is TRBV6-6, the J gene TRBJ1-2, with unresolved D. The CDR3 is made up of 15 amino acids. V shed 6 bases and J shed 4 bases, with 18 bases lying between them. Per the germline V gene, CDR1 is MNHNY and CDR2 is SVGAGI (reference sequence).

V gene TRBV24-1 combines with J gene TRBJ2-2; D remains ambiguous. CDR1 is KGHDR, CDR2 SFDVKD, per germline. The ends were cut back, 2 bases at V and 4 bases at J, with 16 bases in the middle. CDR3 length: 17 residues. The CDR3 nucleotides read TGTGCCACCAGTGATTCCCGGAGAACAGATTTCACCGGGGAGCTGTTTTTT. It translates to CATSDSRRTDFTGELFF.

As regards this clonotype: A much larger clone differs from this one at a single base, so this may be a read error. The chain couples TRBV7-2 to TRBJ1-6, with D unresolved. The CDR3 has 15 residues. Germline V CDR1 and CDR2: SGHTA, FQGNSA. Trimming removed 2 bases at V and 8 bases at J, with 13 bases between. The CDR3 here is CASSLFGVSYSPLHF. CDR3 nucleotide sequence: TGTGCCAGCAGCTTATTTGGGGTCAGTTATTCACCCCTCCACTTT. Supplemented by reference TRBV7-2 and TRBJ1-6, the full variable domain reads GAGVSQSPSNKVTEKGKDVELRCDPISGHTALYWYRQSLGQGLEFLIYFQGNSAPDKSGLPSDRFSAERTGGSVSTLTIQRTQQEDSAVYLCASSLFGVSYSPLHFGNGTRLTVT.

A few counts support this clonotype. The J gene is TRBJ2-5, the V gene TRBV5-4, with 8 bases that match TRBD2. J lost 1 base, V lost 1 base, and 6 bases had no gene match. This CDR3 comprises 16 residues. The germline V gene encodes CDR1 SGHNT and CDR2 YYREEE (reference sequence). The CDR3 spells CASSLMRGALQETQYF. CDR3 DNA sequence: TGTGCCAGCAGCTTGATGCGGGGGGCCCTCCAAGAGACCCAGTACTTC. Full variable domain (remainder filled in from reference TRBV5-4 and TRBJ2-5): ETGVTQSPTHLIKTRGQQVTLRCSSQSGHNTVSWYQQALGQGPQFIFQYYREEENGRGNFPPRFSGLQFPNYSSELNVNALELDDSALYLCASSLMRGALQETQYFGPGTRLLVL.

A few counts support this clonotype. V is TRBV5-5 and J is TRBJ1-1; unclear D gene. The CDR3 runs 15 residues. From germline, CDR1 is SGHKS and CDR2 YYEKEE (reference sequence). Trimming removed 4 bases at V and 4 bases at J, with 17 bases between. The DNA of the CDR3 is TGTGCCAGCAGCCCGCAACCTACCGGCCGCACTGAAGCTTTCTTT. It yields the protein CASSPQPTGRTEAFF.

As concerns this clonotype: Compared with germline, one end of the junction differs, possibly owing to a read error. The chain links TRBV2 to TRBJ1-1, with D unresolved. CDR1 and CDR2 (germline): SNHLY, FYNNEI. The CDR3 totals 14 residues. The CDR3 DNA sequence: TGTGCCAGCAGTCAGGAGGGTGTGAACGCTGAAGCTTTCTTT. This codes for CASSQEGVNAEAFF.

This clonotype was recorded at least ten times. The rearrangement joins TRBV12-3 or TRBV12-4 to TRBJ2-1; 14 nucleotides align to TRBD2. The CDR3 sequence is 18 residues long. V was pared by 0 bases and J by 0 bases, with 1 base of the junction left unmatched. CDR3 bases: TGTGCCAGCAGTTTAGCAGGACTAGCGGGGGGCTCCTACAATGAGCAGTTCTTC. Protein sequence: CASSLAGLAGGSYNEQFF.

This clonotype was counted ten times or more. The DNA for the CDR3 is TGTGCCAGCAGCTTTTCTAGTTCGGAGACCCAGTACTTC. Protein sequence: CASSFSSSETQYF. The chain is built from TRBV7-2 and TRBJ2-5; D remains ambiguous. This CDR3 spans 13 amino acids. The ends were cut back, 3 bases at V and 5 bases at J, with 10 bases in the middle. Germline V lookup: CDR1 SGHTA, CDR2 FQGNSA.

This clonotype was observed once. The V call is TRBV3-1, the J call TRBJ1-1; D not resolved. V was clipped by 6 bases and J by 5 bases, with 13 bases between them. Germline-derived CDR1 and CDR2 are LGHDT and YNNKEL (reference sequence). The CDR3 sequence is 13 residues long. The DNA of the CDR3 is TGTGCCAGCAGGGCAGGAGGGCGTACTGAAGCTTTCTTT. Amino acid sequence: CASRAGGRTEAFF.